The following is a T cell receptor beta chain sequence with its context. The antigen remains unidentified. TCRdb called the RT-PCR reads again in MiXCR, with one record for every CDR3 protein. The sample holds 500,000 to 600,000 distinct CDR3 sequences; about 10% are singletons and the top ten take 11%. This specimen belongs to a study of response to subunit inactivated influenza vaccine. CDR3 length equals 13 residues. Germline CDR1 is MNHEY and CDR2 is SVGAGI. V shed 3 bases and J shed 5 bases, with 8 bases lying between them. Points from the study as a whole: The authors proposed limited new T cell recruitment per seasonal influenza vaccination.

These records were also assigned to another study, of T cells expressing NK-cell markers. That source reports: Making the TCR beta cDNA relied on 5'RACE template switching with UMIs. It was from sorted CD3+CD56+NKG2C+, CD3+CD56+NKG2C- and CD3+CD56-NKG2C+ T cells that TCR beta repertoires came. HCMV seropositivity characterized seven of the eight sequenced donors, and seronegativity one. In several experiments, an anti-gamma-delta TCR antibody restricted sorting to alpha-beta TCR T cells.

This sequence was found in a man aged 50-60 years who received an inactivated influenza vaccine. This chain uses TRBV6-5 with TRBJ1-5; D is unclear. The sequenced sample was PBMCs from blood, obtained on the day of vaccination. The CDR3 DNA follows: TGTGCCAGCAGTTATGGGCCCGATCAGCCCCAGCATTTT. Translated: CASSYGPDQPQHF.